The clone carrying this T cell receptor (beta chain) came up a few times. Its specificity is not known. The protocol attached unique molecular identifiers to individual cDNA molecules. Using its own MiXCR run on the 5' RACE reads, TCRdb lists one record per CDR3 protein. Among about 84,000 distinct CDR3 sequences listed, roughly an eighth were seen once. This sample is part of a study of early T cells in non-severe SARS-CoV-2 infection. Study context: The sequenced material was bulk RNA from unsorted whole blood, and its chains were unpaired.

Study-level results: VDJdb-based matching was biased toward anti-spike CD8 responses and missed private and CD4 specificities.

Germline CDR1 and CDR2: SNHLY and FYNNEI. V was trimmed by 6 bases and J by 6 bases, leaving 12 bases between them. The CDR3 has 13 amino acids. Input material: whole blood. This receptor was identified in an adult who was a healthcare worker with PCR-confirmed SARS-CoV-2 infection or an uninfected control (not recorded which). This chain joins TRBV2 and TRBJ2-4, with D uncertain. The CDR3 spells CASSPNQRNIQYF. DNA of the CDR3: TGTGCCAGCAGCCCGAACCAGAGAAACATTCAGTACTTC.